This entry lists 18 T cell receptor beta chains sequenced from one sample in a study of T cell responses to AZD1222 COVID-19 vaccine. The method was immunoSEQ multiplex PCR; TCRdb's version includes in-frame clones alone and lacks a portion of them. The data show approximately 100,000 clones, with approximately 89% seen just once and 4.5% held by the top ten. Material: peripheral blood, obtained on day 0 of AZD1222 vaccination. These receptors were collected from an adult in good health.

This chain connects TRBV2 to TRBJ1-1; D call uncertain. The V gene lost 7 bases and the J gene lost 7 bases, with 10 bases spanning the gap. The CDR3 is 11 amino acids. Germline-derived CDR1 and CDR2 are SNHLY and FYNNEI. For the CDR3, the DNA is TGTGCCAGCAAAAGGTCGGTTGAAGCTTTCTTT. Residues: CASKRSVEAFF.

The J gene is TRBJ1-1, the V gene TRBV7-2; the match to TRBD1 covers 8 bases. This CDR3 contains 14 residues. J lost 5 bases, V lost 5 bases, and 7 bases had no gene match. Germline values: CDR1 SGHTA, CDR2 FQGNSA. The DNA for the CDR3 is TGTGCCAGCAGCCCCCGGACAGGGCGGACTGAAGCTTTCTTT. This gives the protein CASSPRTGRTEAFF.

The V and J genes are TRBV5-1 and TRBJ2-2; 7 nucleotides match TRBD1. Germline V CDR1 and CDR2: SGHRS, YFSETQ. With 6 bases clipped from V and 5 bases from J, the junction kept 7 bases outside the gene matches. CDR3 length: 14 residues. For the CDR3, the DNA is TGCGCCAGCAACCGGGACAGCGGTACCGGGGAGCTGTTTTTT. Encoded protein: CASNRDSGTGELFF.

The chain uses TRBV6-5 and TRBJ2-1; D uncertain. The CDR3 runs to 11 residues. Looked up from germline, CDR1 is MNHEY and CDR2 is SVGAGI. Trimming stripped 10 bases from V and 5 bases from J, with 9 bases between. For the CDR3, the DNA is TGTGCCACCAAATGGGACAATGAGCAGTTCTTC. As protein: CATKWDNEQFF.

This chain uses TRBV6-2 or TRBV6-3 with TRBJ1-1, with D tentatively TRBD1 (5 bases). This CDR3 is built from 14 residues. Germline CDR1 reads MNHEY; CDR2 reads SVGEGT. Trimming took off 0 bases at V and 3 bases at J, with 8 bases between the two ends. The CDR3 DNA follows: TGTGCCAGCAGTTACTCTGGGGGGGACACTGAAGCTTTCTTT. It specifies CASSYSGGDTEAFF.

The rearrangement joins TRBV2 to TRBJ1-4; TRBD1 aligns across 7 bases. Germline CDR1 reads SNHLY; CDR2 reads FYNNEI. The V gene end was trimmed by 6 bases and the J gene end by 6 bases; junction bases not matched to a gene: 7. The length of the CDR3 is 14 residues. The CDR3, as DNA: TGTGCCAGCAGACTCAGGGGGTTGGATGAAAAACTGTTTTTT. This gives the protein CASRLRGLDEKLFF.

The chain is built from TRBV27 and TRBJ1-1; TRBD1 matches 8 bases. The CDR3 runs 14 residues. Trimming removed 3 bases from V and 3 bases from J; junction bases left unmatched: 3. Germline CDR1 is MNHEY and CDR2 is SMNVEV (reference sequence). In DNA, the CDR3 is TGTGCCAGCAGTTTGTCAGGGGGCCACACTGAAGCTTTCTTT. As protein: CASSLSGGHTEAFF.

This clone has only one observation. This chain connects TRBV7-9 to TRBJ1-1; no clear D. The V end was cut by 3 bases, the J end by 11 bases, with 10 bases between. The CDR3 covers 11 residues. CDR1 is SEHNR and CDR2 is FQNEAQ in the germline V gene (reference sequence). CDR3 DNA sequence: TGTGCCAGCAGCTTTAGGGAAACGGCTTTCTTT. This translates into CASSFRETAFF.

The chain employs TRBV5-4 and TRBJ1-2, with a weak D call TRBD1 (5 bases). Trimming took off 4 bases at V and 6 bases at J, with 10 bases between the two ends. This CDR3 has 12 amino acids. Looked up from germline, CDR1 is SGHNT and CDR2 is YYREEE (reference sequence). CDR3 nucleotide sequence: TGTGCCAGCAGCCGAGGGGCCCATGGCTACACCTTC. Translating it yields CASSRGAHGYTF.

The V gene is TRBV4-1, the J gene TRBJ2-1; 12 bases align to TRBD2. The CDR3 contains 15 residues. The V segment lost 4 bases and the J segment 5 bases; nucleotides outside the gene matches: 3. Germline-derived CDR1 and CDR2 are MGHRA and YSYEKL. The CDR3 protein is CASSLLAGGNNEQFF. The CDR3 DNA is TGCGCCAGCAGCCTTCTAGCGGGGGGGAACAATGAGCAGTTCTTC.

This clone has a handful of counts. The chain couples TRBV5-1 to TRBJ2-7; D uncertain. The V gene lost 0 bases and the J gene lost 5 bases, with 9 bases spanning the gap. This CDR3 has 13 amino acids. Germline CDR1 is SGHRS and CDR2 is YFSETQ. CDR3 sequence reads: CASSLVQTHEQYF. CDR3 bases: TGCGCCAGCAGCTTGGTACAGACCCACGAGCAGTACTTC. Combining the CDR3 with reference TRBV5-1 and TRBJ2-7 gives the whole variable domain KAGVTQTPRYLIKTRGQQVTLSCSPISGHRSVSWYQQTPGQGLQFLFEYFSETQRNKGNFPGRFSGRQFSNSRSEMNVSTLELGDSALYLCASSLVQTHEQYFGPGTRLTVT.

This clone was counted a few times. The chain uses TRBV28 and TRBJ1-2; TRBD1 is a possible D gene (6 bases). Germline CDR1 is MDHEN and CDR2 is SYDVKM. Trimming took 5 bases from V and 4 from J, leaving 14 bases between them. The CDR3 has 14 amino acids. CDR3 protein: CASSIAGAGYGYTF. The DNA of the CDR3 is TGTGCCAGCAGTATCGCAGGGGCGGGCTATGGCTACACCTTC.

J is TRBJ1-4 and V is TRBV5-6; possible D gene TRBD1, 5 bases. With 1 base removed from V and 3 bases from J, the gap between germline ends came to 16 bases. The germline CDR1 and CDR2 sequences are SGHDT and YYEEEE. The CDR3 has 17 residues. CDR3 in DNA: TGTGCCAGCAGCTTGTATGCAGGGATGAGAGCTAATGAAAAACTGTTTTTT. Residues: CASSLYAGMRANEKLFF.

The rearrangement links TRBV30 to TRBJ2-6; the D gene could be TRBD1 or TRBD2 (6 bases each). The CDR3 loop spans 16 amino acids. With 4 bases removed from V and 0 bases from J, the gap between germline ends came to 13 bases. The V gene's germline CDR1 is GTSNPN and CDR2 SVGIG (reference sequence). This chain's CDR3 is CAWNVGGGSGANVLTF. The DNA for the CDR3 is TGTGCCTGGAATGTTGGAGGGGGCTCTGGGGCCAACGTCCTGACTTTC.

The chain couples TRBV5-8 to TRBJ1-6; TRBD1 might be the D (6 bases). CDR1 is SGHTS, CDR2 YDEGEE, per germline. The CDR3 sequence is 15 residues long. Trimming shortened V by 3 bases and J by 7 bases, and 14 bases separated the two germline ends. This chain's CDR3 is CASSSRGFGNSPLHF. In nucleotides, the CDR3 is TGTGCCAGCAGCTCCAGGGGCTTCGGGAATTCACCCCTCCACTTT.

The CDR3 bases are TGTGCCAGCAGCCGAGTCGCCGCAGGGGGGGAGCTGTTTTTT. Translation gives CASSRVAAGGELFF. J is TRBJ2-2 and V is TRBV27, with TRBD1 as a possible D gene (5 bases). V gave up 6 bases and J gave up 8 bases, with 16 bases separating them. The CDR3 has 14 residues. The V gene's germline CDR1 is MNHEY and CDR2 SMNVEV (reference sequence).

This chain connects TRBV7-3 to TRBJ2-1; D gene ambiguous. CDR1 SGHTA and CDR2 FQGTGA come from the germline V gene. The CDR3 runs 16 residues. V lost 5 bases, J lost 2 bases, and 16 bases lay in between. CDR3 sequence: CASSPLPTVTYNEQFF. The CDR3 bases are TGTGCCAGCAGCCCTCTGCCGACGGTCACCTACAATGAGCAGTTCTTC.

The chain uses TRBV19 and TRBJ2-3; no reliable D call. The CDR3 is 12 residues long. V was cut by 3 bases and J by 6 bases, with 7 bases left in between. Germline V gene sequence: CDR1 LNHDA, CDR2 SQIVND (reference sequence). CDR3 nucleotide sequence: TGTGCCAGTAGTATCCCCACCGATACGCAGTATTTT. It codes for CASSIPTDTQYF.